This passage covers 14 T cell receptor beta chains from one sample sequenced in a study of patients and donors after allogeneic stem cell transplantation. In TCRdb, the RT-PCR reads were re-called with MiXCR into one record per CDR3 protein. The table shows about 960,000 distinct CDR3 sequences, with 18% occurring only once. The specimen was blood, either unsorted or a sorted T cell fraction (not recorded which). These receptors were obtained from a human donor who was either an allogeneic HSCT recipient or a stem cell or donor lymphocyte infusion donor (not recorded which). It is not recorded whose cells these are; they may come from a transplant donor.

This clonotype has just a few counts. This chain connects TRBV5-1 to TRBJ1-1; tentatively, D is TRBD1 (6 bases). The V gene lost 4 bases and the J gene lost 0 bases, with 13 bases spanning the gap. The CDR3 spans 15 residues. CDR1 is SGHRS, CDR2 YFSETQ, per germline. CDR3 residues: CASSLVRDMNTEAFF. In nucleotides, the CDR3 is TGCGCCAGCAGCCTCGTCAGGGACATGAACACTGAAGCTTTCTTT.

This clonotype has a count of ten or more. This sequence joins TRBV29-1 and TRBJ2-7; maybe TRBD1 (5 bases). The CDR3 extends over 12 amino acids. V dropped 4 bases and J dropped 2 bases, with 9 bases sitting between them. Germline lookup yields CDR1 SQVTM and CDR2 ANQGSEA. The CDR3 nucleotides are TGCAGCGTTGTTGCCAGGGCCTACGAGCAGTACTTC. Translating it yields CSVVARAYEQYF.

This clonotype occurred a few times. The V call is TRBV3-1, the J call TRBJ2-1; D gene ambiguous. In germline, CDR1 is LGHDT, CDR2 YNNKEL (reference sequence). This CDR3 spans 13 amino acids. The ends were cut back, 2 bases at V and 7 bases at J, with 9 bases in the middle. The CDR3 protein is CASSQLSRNEQFF. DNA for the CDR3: TGTGCCAGCAGCCAACTCAGTCGAAATGAGCAGTTCTTC.

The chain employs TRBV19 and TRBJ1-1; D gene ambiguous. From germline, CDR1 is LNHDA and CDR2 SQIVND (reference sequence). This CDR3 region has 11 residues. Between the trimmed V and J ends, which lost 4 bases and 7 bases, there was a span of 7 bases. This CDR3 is CASSTILEAFF. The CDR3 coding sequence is TGTGCCAGTAGTACGATCCTTGAAGCTTTCTTT. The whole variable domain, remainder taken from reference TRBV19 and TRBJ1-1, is DGGITQSPKYLFRKEGQNVTLSCEQNLNHDAMYWYRQDPGQGLRLIYYSQIVNDFQKGDIAEGYSVSREKKESFPLTVTSAQKNPTAFYLCASSTILEAFFGQGTRLTVV.

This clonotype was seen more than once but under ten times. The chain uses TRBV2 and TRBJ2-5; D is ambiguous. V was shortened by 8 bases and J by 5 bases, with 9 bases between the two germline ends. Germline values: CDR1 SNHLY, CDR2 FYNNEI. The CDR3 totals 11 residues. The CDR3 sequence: CASALEETQYF. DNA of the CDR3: TGTGCCAGCGCTCTAGAGGAGACCCAGTACTTC.

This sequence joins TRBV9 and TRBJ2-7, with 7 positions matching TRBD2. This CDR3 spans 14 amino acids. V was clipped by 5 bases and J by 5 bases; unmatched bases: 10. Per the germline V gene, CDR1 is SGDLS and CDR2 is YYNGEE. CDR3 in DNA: TGTGCCAGCAGTGAGAGGACTAGTTCCCACGAGCAGTACTTC. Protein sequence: CASSERTSSHEQYF.

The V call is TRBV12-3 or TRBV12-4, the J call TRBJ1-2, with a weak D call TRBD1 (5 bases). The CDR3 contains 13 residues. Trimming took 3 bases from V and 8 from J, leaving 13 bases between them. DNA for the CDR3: TGTGCCAGCAGTTTGCCAGGGAGGGGAGGCTACACCTTC. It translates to CASSLPGRGGYTF.

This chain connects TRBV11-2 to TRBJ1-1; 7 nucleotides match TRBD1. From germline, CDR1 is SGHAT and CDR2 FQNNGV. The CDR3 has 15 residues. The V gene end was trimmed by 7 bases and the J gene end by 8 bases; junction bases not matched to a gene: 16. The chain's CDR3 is CASTPRPTGLWEAFF. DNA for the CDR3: TGTGCCAGCACCCCGCGCCCGACAGGGCTCTGGGAAGCTTTCTTT.

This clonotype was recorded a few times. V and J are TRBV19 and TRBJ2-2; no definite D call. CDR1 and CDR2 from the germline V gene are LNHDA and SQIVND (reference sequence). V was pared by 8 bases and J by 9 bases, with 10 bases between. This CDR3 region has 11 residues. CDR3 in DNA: TGTGCCAGTCTGGCTAACCGGGAGCTGTTTTTT. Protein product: CASLANRELFF.

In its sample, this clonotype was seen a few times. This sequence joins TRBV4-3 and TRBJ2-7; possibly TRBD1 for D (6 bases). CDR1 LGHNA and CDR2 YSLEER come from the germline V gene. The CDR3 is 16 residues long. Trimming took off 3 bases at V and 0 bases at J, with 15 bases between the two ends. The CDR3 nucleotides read TGCGCCAGCAGCCAGGCTACGGGACACAGCTCCTACGAGCAGTACTTC. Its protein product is CASSQATGHSSYEQYF.

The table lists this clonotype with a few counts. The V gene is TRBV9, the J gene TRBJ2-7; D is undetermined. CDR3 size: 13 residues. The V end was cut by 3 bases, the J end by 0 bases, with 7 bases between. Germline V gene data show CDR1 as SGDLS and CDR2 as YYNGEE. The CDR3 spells CASSERVSYEQYF. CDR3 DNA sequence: TGTGCCAGCAGCGAACGGGTCTCCTACGAGCAGTACTTC.

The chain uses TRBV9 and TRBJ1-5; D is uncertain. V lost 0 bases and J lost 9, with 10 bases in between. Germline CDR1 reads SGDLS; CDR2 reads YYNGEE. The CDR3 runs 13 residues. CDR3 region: CASSVVGDGPQHF. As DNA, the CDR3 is TGTGCCAGCAGCGTAGTTGGGGATGGGCCCCAGCATTTT.

The CDR3 loop is CASSPDRVENQPQHF. The CDR3 DNA follows: TGTGCCAGCAGTCCGGACAGGGTAGAGAATCAGCCCCAGCATTTT. The chain combines TRBV27 with TRBJ1-5; 8 positions match TRBD1. Unmatched junction bases numbered 7, after V lost 5 bases and J lost 4 bases. Germline V gene sequence: CDR1 MNHEY, CDR2 SMNVEV (reference sequence). This CDR3 region has 15 residues.

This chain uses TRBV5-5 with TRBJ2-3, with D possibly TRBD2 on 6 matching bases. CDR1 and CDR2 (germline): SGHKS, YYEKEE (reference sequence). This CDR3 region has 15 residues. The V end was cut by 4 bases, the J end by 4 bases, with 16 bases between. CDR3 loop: CASSPPSGTSDTQYF. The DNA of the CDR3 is TGTGCCAGCAGCCCTCCGAGTGGGACTTCAGATACGCAGTATTTT.